Each of the 7 T cell receptor beta chains below was sequenced from the same sample in a study of CD4 T cells in relation to SARS-CoV-2 and coronaviruses. Some clones are missing from TCRdb's copy, which holds only in-frame ones; the method was immunoSEQ multiplex PCR. The table shows 55,000 to 70,000 clones, with 80% to 95% occurring only once. The unexposed donors gave CD4+ T cells in about 2010-2019, prior to COVID-19. The sample was naive CD4+ T cells from PBMCs. As for subset: naive CD4+ T cells isolated by negative enrichment. The receptors were sampled from a human donor in good health.

The genes are TRBV3-1 (or the pseudogene TRBV3-2) and TRBJ2-7; a weak D match, TRBD2 (5 bases). With 2 bases removed from V and 7 bases from J, the gap between germline ends came to 21 bases. Germline V gives CDR1 LGHDT, CDR2 YNNKEL (reference sequence). This CDR3 has 16 amino acids. CDR3 residues: CASSQITGSSPGEQYF. The CDR3 bases are TGTGCCAGCAGCCAAATTACGGGGTCGTCTCCGGGGGAGCAGTACTTC.

This clone was detected only once. The chain couples TRBV7-2 to TRBJ2-6, with a tentative D call TRBD2 (6 bases). Germline V gene sequence: CDR1 SGHTA, CDR2 FQGNSA. V lost 5 bases and J 0 bases, leaving 14 bases between the germline ends. CDR3 length: 17 residues. The CDR3 protein is CASSASGTSSGANVLTF. CDR3 bases: TGTGCCAGCAGCGCCTCCGGGACTTCCTCTGGGGCCAACGTCCTGACTTTC.

V gene TRBV30 combines with J gene TRBJ1-2; 8 bases match TRBD1. Germline lookup yields CDR1 GTSNPN and CDR2 SVGIG (reference sequence). The CDR3 sequence is 15 residues long. With 1 base clipped from V and 8 bases from J, the junction kept 12 bases outside the gene matches. Written as DNA, the CDR3 is TGTGCCTGGAGTGCTTTAGGGACAGGTGCTAAGGGCTACACCTTC. Protein sequence: CAWSALGTGAKGYTF.

This clone was counted once. The genes are TRBV5-1 and TRBJ2-7; 8 bases agree with TRBD1. V trimming: 4 bases; J trimming: 5 bases; junction bases outside the gene matches: 2. The CDR3 loop spans 12 amino acids. Germline CDR1 is SGHRS and CDR2 is YFSETQ. CDR3 in DNA: TGCGCCAGCAGCGTGACAGGGGACGAGCAGTACTTC. Its protein is CASSVTGDEQYF.

The chain recombines TRBV7-8 with TRBJ2-3, with no clear D. Trimming cost V 5 bases and J 0 bases, with 9 bases left between them. Germline CDR1 and CDR2: SGHVS and FQNEAQ. The CDR3 contains 14 residues. CDR3 DNA sequence: TGTGCCAGCAGCCCCTGGGGTAGCACAGATACGCAGTATTTT. It translates to CASSPWGSTDTQYF. Using reference TRBV7-8 and TRBJ2-3 for the parts outside the CDR3, the full variable domain is GAGVSQSPRYKVAKRGQDVALRCDPISGHVSLFWYQQALGQGPEFLTYFQNEAQLDKSGLPSDRFFAERPEGSVSTLKIQRTQQEDSAVYLCASSPWGSTDTQYFGPGTRLTVL.

This chain connects TRBV9 to TRBJ2-7; 7 nucleotides agree with TRBD2. CDR3 length: 16 amino acids. Germline V gene lookup returns CDR1 SGDLS and CDR2 YYNGEE. V was clipped by 0 bases and J by 7 bases; unmatched bases: 13. The CDR3 spells CASSVEAGNRAGEQYF. In nucleotides, the CDR3 is TGTGCCAGCAGCGTAGAAGCGGGGAATAGGGCGGGGGAGCAGTACTTC.

The chain is built from TRBV7-6 and TRBJ2-3; TRBD1 matches at 8 bases. Germline V gene data show CDR1 as SGHVS and CDR2 as FNYEAQ. The CDR3 is made up of 19 amino acids. Trimming took 1 base from V and 1 from J; bases not matched to a gene: 13. CDR3 nucleotides: TGTGCCAGCAGCTTAGGTCGTGGGACAGGATTCTACGGCACAGATACGCAGTATTTT. Amino acids: CASSLGRGTGFYGTDTQYF.